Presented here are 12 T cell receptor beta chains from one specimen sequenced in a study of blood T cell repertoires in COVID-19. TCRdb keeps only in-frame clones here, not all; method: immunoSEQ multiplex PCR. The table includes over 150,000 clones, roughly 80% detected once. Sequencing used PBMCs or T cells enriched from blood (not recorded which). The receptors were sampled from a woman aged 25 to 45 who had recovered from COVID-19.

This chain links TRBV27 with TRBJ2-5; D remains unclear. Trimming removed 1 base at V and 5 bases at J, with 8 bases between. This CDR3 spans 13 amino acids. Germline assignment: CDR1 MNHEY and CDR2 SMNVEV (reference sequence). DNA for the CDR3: TGTGCCAGCAGTTTATTGGTTCGGGAGACCCAGTACTTC. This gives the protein CASSLLVRETQYF.

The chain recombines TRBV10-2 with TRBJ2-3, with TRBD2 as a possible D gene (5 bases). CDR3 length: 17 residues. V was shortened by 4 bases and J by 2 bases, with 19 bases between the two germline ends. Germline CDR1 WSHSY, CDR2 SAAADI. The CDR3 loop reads CASSGLGRRGSTDTQYF. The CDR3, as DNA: TGCGCCAGCAGTGGTTTGGGGAGAAGAGGGTCCACAGATACGCAGTATTTT.

The CDR3 coding sequence is TGCGCCAGCAGTACTACAGGTTCGAACACTGAAGCTTTCTTT. It encodes CASSTTGSNTEAFF. The chain joins TRBV10-1 to TRBJ1-1; tentative D call: TRBD1 (5 bases). Germline CDR1 WNHNN, CDR2 SYGVQD (reference sequence). Trimming stripped 5 bases from V and 1 base from J, with 11 bases between. This CDR3 has 14 amino acids.

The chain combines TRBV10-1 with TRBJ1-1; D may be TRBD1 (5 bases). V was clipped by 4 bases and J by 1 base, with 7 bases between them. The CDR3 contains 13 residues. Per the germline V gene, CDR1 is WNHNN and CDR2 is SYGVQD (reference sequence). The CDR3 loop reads CASSGQSNTEAFF. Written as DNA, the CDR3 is TGCGCCAGCAGTGGACAGTCGAACACTGAAGCTTTCTTT.

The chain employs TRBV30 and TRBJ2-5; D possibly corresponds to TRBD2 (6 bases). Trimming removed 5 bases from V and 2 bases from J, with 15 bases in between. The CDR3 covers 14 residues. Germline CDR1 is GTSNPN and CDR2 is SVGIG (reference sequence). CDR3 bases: TGTGCCTGGTCGGCGGGACCCGGGCAAGAGACCCAGTACTTC. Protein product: CAWSAGPGQETQYF.

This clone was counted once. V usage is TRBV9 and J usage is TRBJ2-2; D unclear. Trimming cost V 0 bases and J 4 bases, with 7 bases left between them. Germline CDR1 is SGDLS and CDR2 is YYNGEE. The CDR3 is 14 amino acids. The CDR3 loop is CASSVGPVTGELFF. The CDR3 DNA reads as TGTGCCAGCAGCGTAGGTCCCGTCACCGGGGAGCTGTTTTTT.

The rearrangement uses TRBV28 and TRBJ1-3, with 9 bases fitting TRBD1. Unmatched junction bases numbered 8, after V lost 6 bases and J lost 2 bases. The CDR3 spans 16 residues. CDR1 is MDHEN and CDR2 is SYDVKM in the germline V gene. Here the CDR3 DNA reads TGTGCCAGCAGACCTGACAGGGGGATGGCTGGAAACACCATATATTTT. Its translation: CASRPDRGMAGNTIYF.

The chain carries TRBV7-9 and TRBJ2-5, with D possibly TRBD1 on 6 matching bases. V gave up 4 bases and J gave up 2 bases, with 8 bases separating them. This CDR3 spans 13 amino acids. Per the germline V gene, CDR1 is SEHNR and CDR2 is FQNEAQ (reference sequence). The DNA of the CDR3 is TGTGCCAGCAGCTCGGACAGACAAGAGACCCAGTACTTC. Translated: CASSSDRQETQYF.

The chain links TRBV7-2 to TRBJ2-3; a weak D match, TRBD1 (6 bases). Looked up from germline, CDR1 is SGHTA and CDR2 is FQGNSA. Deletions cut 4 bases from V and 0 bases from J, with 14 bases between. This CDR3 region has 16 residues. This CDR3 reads CASSSGVGTSTDTQYF. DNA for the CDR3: TGTGCCAGCAGCTCAGGAGTTGGGACAAGCACAGATACGCAGTATTTT.

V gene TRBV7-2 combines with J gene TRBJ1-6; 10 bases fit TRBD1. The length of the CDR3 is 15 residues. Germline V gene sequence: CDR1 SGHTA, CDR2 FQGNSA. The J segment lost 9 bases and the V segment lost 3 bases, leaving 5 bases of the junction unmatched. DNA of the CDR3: TGTGCCAGCAGCTTCACGACAGGGGGCGGTTCACCCCTCCACTTT. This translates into CASSFTTGGGSPLHF.

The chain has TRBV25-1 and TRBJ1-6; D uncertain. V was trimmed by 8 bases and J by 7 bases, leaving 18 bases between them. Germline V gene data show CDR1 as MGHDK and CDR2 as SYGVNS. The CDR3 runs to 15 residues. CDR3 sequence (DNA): TGTGCCAGCCGAGAAGTTGGAGGGTGGAATTCACCCCTCCACTTT. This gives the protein CASREVGGWNSPLHF.

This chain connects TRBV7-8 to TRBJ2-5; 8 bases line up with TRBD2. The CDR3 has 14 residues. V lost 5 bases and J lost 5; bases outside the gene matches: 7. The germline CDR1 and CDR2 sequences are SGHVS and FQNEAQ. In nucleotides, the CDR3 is TGTGCCAGCAGCCCTTTCGGGAGGGCGGAGACCCAGTACTTC. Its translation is CASSPFGRAETQYF.